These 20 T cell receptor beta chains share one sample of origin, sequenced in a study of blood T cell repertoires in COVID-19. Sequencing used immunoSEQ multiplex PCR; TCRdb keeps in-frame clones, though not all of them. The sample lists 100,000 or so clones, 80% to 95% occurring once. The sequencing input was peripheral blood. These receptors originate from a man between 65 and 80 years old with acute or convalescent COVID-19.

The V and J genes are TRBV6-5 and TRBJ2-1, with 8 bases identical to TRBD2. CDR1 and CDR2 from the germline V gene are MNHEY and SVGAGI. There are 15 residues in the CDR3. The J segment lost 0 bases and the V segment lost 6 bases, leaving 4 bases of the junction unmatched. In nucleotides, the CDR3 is TGTGCCAGCAGGATTAGCGGGAACTCCTACAATGAGCAGTTCTTC. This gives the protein CASRISGNSYNEQFF.

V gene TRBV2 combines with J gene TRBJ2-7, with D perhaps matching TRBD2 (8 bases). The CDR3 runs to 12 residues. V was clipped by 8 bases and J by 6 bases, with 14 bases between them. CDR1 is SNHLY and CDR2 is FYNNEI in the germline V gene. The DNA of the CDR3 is TGTGCCAGCGACGGGAGGGGGCCCGAGCAGTACTTC. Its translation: CASDGRGPEQYF.

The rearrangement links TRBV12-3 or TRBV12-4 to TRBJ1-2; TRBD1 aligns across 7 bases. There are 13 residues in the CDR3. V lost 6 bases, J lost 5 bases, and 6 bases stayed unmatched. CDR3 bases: TGTGCCAGCAGCCCCAGGGGGGCGTATGGCTACACCTTC. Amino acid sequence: CASSPRGAYGYTF.

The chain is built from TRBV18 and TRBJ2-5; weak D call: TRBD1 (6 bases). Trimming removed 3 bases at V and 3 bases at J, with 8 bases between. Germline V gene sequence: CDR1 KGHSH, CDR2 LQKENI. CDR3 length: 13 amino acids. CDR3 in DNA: TGTGCCAGCTCACCGGGACATAAAGAGACCCAGTACTTC. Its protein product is CASSPGHKETQYF.

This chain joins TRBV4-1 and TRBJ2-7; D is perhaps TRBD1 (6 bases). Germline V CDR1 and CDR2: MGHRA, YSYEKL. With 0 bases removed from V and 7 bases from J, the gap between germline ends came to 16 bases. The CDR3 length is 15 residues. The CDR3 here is CASSQDNRVMREQYF. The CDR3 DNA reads TGCGCCAGCAGCCAAGATAACAGGGTAATGAGGGAGCAGTACTTC.

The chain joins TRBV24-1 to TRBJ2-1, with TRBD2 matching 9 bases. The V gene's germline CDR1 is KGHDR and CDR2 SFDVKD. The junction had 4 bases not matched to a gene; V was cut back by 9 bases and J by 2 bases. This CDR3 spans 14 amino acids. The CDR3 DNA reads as TGTGCCACCGGGGTAGCGGGAGCCTACAATGAGCAGTTCTTC. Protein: CATGVAGAYNEQFF.

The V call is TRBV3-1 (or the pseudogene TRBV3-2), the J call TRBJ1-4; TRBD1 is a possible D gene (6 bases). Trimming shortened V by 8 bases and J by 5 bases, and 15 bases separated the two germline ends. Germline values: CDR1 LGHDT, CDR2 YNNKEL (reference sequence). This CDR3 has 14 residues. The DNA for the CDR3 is TGTGCCAGCGGCTTCGGGACATACAATGAAAAACTGTTTTTT. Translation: CASGFGTYNEKLFF.

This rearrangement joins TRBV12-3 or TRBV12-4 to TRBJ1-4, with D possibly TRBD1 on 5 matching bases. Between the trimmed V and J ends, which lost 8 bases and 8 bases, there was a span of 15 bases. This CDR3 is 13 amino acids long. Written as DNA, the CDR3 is TGTGCCAGCCGGCGGCAGGGTGGCGAAAAACTGTTTTTT. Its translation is CASRRQGGEKLFF.

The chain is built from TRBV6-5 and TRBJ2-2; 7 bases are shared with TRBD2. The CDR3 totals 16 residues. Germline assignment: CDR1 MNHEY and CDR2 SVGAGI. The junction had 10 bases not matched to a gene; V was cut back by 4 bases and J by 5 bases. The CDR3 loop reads CASSSRSLAATGELFF. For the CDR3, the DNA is TGTGCCAGCAGTTCCCGCAGCCTAGCGGCAACCGGGGAGCTGTTTTTT.

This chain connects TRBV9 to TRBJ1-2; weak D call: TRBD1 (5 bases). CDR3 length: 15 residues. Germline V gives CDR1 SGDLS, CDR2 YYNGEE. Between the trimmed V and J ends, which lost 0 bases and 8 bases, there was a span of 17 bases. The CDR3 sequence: CASSVGSSGRIGYTF. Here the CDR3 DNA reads TGTGCCAGCAGCGTAGGATCTTCAGGGAGGATAGGCTACACCTTC.

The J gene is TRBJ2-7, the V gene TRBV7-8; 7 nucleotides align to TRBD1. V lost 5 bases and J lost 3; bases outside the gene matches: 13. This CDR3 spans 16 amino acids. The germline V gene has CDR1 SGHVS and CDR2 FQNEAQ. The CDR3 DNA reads TGTGCCAGCAGCCGGAGTCAGGGACAGCTCTTCTACGAGCAGTACTTC. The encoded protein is CASSRSQGQLFYEQYF.

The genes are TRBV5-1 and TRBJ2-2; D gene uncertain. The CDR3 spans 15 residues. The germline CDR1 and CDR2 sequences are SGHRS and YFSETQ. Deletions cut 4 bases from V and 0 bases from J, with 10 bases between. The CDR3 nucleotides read TGCGCCAGCAGCATTGCAGCGTCGAACACCGGGGAGCTGTTTTTT. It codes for CASSIAASNTGELFF.

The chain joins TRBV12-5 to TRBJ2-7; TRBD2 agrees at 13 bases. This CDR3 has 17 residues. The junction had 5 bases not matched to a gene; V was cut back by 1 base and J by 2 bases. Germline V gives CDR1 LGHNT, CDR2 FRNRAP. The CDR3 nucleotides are TGTGCTAGTGGTTTGGCAGGACTAGCGGGAGAACCCTACGAGCAGTACTTC. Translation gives CASGLAGLAGEPYEQYF. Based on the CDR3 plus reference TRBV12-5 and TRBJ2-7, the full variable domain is DARVTQTPRHKVTEMGQEVTMRCQPILGHNTVFWYRQTMMQGLELLAYFRNRAPLDDSGMPKDRFSAEMPDATLATLKIQPSEPRDSAVYFCASGLAGLAGEPYEQYFGPGTRLTVT.

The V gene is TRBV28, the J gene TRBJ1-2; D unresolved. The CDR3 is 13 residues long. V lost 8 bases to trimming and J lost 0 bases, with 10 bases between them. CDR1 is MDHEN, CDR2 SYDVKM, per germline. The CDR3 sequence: CASYTETNYGYTF. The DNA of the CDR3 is TGTGCCAGCTATACTGAAACTAACTATGGCTACACCTTC.

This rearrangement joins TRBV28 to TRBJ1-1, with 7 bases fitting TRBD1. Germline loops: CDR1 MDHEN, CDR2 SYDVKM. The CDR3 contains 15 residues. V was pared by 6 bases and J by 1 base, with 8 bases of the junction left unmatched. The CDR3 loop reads CASSTDRETNTEAFF. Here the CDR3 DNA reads TGTGCCAGCAGCACAGACAGGGAAACGAACACTGAAGCTTTCTTT.

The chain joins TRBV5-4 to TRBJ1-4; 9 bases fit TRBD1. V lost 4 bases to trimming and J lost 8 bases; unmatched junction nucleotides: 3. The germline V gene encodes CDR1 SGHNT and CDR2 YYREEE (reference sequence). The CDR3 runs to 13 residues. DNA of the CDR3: TGTGCCAGCAGCCCGGGACAGGGCGAAAAACTGTTTTTT. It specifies CASSPGQGEKLFF.

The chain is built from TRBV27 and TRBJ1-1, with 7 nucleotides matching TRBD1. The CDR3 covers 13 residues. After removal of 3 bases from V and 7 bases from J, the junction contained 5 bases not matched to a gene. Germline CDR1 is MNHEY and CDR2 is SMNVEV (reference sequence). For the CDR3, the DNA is TGTGCCAGCAGTTTTACAGGGGCTGGTGAAGCTTTCTTT. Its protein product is CASSFTGAGEAFF.

The CDR3 DNA sequence: TGTGCCAGCAATGGACAGGGGGGAAGTGAGACCCAGTACTTC. Amino acid sequence: CASNGQGGSETQYF. V is TRBV3-1 (or the pseudogene TRBV3-2) and J is TRBJ2-5, with 10 bases matching TRBD1. V lost 7 bases, J lost 5 bases, and 7 bases stayed unmatched. Per the germline V gene, CDR1 is LGHDT and CDR2 is YNNKEL (reference sequence). The CDR3 is made up of 14 amino acids.

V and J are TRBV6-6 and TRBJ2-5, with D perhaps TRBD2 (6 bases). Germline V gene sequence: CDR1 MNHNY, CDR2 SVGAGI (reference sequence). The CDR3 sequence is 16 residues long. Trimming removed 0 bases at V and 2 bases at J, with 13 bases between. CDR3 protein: CASSYSVLAVQETQYF. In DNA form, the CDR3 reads TGTGCCAGCAGTTACTCCGTACTAGCAGTACAAGAGACCCAGTACTTC.

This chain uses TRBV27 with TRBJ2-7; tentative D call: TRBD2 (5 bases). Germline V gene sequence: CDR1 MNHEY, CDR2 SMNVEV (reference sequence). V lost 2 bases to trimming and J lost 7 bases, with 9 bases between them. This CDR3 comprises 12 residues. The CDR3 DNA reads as TGTGCCAGCAGTTTACCACCGGGGGAGCAGTACTTC. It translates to CASSLPPGEQYF.